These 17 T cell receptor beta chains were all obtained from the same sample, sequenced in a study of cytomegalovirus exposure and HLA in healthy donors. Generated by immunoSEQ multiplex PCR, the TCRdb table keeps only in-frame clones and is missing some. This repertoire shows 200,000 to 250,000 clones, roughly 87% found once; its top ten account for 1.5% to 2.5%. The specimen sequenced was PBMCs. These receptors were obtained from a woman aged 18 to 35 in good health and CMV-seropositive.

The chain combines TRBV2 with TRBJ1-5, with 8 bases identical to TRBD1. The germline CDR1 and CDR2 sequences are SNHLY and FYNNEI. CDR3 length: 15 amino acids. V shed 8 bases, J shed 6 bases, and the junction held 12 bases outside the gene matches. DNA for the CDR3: TGTGCCAGCCGCACAGGACAGGGATATTTTCAGCCCCAGCATTTT. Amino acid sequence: CASRTGQGYFQPQHF. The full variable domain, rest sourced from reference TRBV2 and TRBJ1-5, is EPEVTQTPSHQVTQMGQEVILRCVPISNHLYFYWYRQILGQKVEFLVSFYNNEISEKSEIFDDQFSVERPDGSNFTLKIRSTKLEDSAMYFCASRTGQGYFQPQHFGDGTRLSIL.

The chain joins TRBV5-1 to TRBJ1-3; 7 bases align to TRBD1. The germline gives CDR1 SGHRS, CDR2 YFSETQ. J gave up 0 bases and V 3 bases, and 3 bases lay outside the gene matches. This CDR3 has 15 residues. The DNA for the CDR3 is TGCGCCAGCAGCTCGGGACAGCTCTCTGGAAACACCATATATTTT. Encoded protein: CASSSGQLSGNTIYF.

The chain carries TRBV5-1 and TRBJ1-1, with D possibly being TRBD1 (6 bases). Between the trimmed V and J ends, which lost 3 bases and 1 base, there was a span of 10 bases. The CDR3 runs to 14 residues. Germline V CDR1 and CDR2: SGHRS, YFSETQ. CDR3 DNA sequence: TGCGCCAGCAGCTCCAGGGGCAGGAACACTGAAGCTTTCTTT. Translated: CASSSRGRNTEAFF.

The CDR3 DNA reads as TGTGCCAGCAGCCCTCGTGGAGCGGAGAACAATGAGCAGTTCTTC. Its translation: CASSPRGAENNEQFF. This chain uses TRBV9 with TRBJ2-1; TRBD2 is a possible D gene (5 bases). The V and J ends lost 4 bases and 5 bases respectively, with 16 bases between them. Per the germline V gene, CDR1 is SGDLS and CDR2 is YYNGEE. The CDR3 has 15 residues.

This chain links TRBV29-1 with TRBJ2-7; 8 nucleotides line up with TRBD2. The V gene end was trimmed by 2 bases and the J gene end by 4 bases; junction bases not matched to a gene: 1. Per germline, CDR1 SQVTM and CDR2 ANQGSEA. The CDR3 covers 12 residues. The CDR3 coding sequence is TGCAGCGTTGAAAGCGGGGGTTACGAGCAGTACTTC. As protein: CSVESGGYEQYF.

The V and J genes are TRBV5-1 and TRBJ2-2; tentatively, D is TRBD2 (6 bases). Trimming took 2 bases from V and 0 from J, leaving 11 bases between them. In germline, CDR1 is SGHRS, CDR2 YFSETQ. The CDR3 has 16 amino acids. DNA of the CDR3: TGCGCCAGCAGCTTTCTGGGCGGGACGAACACCGGGGAGCTGTTTTTT. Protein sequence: CASSFLGGTNTGELFF. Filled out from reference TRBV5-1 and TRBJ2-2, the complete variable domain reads KAGVTQTPRYLIKTRGQQVTLSCSPISGHRSVSWYQQTPGQGLQFLFEYFSETQRNKGNFPGRFSGRQFSNSRSEMNVSTLELGDSALYLCASSFLGGTNTGELFFGEGSRLTVL.

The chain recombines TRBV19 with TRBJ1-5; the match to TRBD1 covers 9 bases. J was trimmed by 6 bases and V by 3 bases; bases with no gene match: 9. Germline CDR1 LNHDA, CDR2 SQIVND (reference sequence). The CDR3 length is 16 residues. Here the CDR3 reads CASSIRRDRAAQPQHF. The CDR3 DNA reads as TGTGCCAGTAGTATCCGGCGGGACAGGGCGGCTCAGCCCCAGCATTTT.

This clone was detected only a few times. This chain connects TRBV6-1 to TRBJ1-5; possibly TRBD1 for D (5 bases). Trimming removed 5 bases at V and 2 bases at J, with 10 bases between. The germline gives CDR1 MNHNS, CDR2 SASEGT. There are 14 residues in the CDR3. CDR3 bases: TGTGCCAGCAGTTTGCAGGGTGGCAATCAGCCCCAGCATTTT. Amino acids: CASSLQGGNQPQHF.

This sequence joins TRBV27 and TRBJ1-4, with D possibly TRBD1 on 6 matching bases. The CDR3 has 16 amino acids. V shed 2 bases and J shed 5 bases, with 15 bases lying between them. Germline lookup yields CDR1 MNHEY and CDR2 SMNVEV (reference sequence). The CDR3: CASSLRSFQGNEKLFF. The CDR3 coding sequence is TGTGCCAGCAGTTTAAGATCTTTCCAGGGGAATGAAAAACTGTTTTTT.

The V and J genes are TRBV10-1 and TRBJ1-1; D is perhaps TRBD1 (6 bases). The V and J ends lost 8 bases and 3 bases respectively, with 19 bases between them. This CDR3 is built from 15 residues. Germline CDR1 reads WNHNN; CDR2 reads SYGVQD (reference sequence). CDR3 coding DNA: TGCGCCAGCGCTCCTGCCCTCCCAGGGGACACTGAAGCTTTCTTT. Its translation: CASAPALPGDTEAFF.

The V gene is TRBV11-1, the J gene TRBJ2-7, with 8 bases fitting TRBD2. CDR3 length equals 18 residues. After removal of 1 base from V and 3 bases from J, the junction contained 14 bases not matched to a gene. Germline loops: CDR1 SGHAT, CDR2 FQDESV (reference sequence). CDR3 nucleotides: TGTGCCAGCAGCTTAGGATTAGCGGGGATGGAACATGGCTACGAGCAGTACTTC. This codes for CASSLGLAGMEHGYEQYF.

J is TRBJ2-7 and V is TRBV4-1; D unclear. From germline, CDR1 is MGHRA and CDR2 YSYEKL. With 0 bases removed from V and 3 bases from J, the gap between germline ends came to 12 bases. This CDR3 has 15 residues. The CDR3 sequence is CASSQEPEVLYEQYF. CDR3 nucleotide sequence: TGCGCCAGCAGCCAAGAGCCAGAAGTCCTCTACGAGCAGTACTTC.

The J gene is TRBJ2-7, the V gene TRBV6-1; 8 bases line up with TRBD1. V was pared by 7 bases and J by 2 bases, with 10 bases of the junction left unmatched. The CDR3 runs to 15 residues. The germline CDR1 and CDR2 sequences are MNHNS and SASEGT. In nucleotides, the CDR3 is TGTGCCAGCACCCAACTGGGGACAGGCGCCTACGAGCAGTACTTC. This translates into CASTQLGTGAYEQYF.

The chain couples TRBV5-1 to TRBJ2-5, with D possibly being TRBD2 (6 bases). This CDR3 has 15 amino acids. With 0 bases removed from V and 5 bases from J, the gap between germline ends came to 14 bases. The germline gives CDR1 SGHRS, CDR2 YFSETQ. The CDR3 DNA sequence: TGCGCCAGCAGCTTGGTGCAGCGGGTGGGGGAGACCCAGTACTTC. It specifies CASSLVQRVGETQYF.

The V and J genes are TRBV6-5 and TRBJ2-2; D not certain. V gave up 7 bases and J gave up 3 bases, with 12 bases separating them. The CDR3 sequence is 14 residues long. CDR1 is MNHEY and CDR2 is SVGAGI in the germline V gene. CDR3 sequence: CASTRSGDTGELFF. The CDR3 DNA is TGTGCCAGCACCCGATCCGGAGACACCGGGGAGCTGTTTTTT.

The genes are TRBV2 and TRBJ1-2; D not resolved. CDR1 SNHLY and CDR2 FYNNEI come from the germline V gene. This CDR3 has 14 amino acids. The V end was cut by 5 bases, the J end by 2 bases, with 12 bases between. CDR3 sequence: CASSLTLSNYGYTF. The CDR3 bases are TGTGCCAGCAGTTTAACGCTATCGAACTATGGCTACACCTTC.

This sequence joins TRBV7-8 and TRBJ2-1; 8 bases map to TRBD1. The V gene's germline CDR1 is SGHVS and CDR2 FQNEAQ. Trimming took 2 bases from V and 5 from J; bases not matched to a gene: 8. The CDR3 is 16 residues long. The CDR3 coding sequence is TGTGCCAGCAGCTTACTGGACAGGGACGAGGACAATGAGCAGTTCTTC. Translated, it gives CASSLLDRDEDNEQFF.